What follows describes a single T cell receptor (beta chain). These data belong to a study of blood T cell repertoires in COVID-19. The V gene end was trimmed by 5 bases and the J gene end by 4 bases; junction bases not matched to a gene: 7. The germline gives CDR1 SGHNT, CDR2 YYREEE (reference sequence). The CDR3 is made up of 14 amino acids. The data were produced by immunoSEQ multiplex PCR, yet TCRdb's version contains in-frame clones alone and is incomplete. The sample includes 200,000 to 300,000 clones, approximately 86% of them seen just once. The chain combines TRBV5-4 with TRBJ2-3, with 7 nucleotides matching TRBD2. This receptor was taken from a young man with active or convalescent COVID-19. Sequenced sample: peripheral blood. The CDR3 sequence is CASRGYGGADTQYF. The CDR3 region has the DNA TGTGCCAGCAGGGGATATGGGGGGGCAGATACGCAGTATTTT.